The following is a T cell receptor beta chain sequence with its context. What it recognizes is unknown. The CDR3 contains 14 residues. Germline assignment: CDR1 LNHDA and CDR2 SQIVND (reference sequence). The V and J ends lost 10 bases and 0 bases respectively, with 14 bases between them. The sample comes from a study of CD8+CD57+ T cells in acquired aplastic anemia. Study context: Recorded DNA amounts for sorted CD4+ and CD8+ cells had an average of approximately 3 ug.

Study outcomes and limitations: No significant difference in CD8+ Simpson's diversity was found between patients and controls.

Investigators profiled TCR beta VDJ and CDR3 from genomic DNA template. A single record per CDR3 protein comes from TCRdb applying MiXCR to the reads. The table has about 180,000 distinct CDR3 sequences, around 50% seen once. Sequenced patients had shown CD8+CD57+ cell expansion by flow cytometry. All patients had severe acquired aplastic anemia. The rearrangement uses TRBV19 and TRBJ2-3, with D perhaps assigned TRBD1 or TRBD2 (5 bases each). The receptor comes from a human donor with aplastic anemia. What was sequenced was sorted CD4+, CD8+, or CD8+CD57+ T cells (not recorded which) from PBMCs. For the CDR3, the DNA is TGTGCCACCCTACCGGGACCAAGCACAGATACGCAGTATTTT. Amino acid sequence: CATLPGPSTDTQYF.